This T cell receptor beta chain derives from a study of tumor-infiltrating lymphocytes in primary liver carcinoma. The overall study: Ages ranged from 30 to 69, with HCC or mixed HCC-cholangiocarcinoma.

After removal of 2 bases from V and 1 base from J, the junction contained 3 bases not matched to a gene. The CDR3 sequence is 15 residues long. Germline CDR1 reads SEHNR; CDR2 reads FQNEAQ (reference sequence). This clonotype was recorded many times. Reverse transcription of about 500 ng total RNA with a constant-region primer produced TCR beta cDNA. Three nested multiplex PCR rounds of slightly modified ARM-PCR generated TCR beta libraries. TRBV1-TRBV30 forward primers and a C-beta reverse primer were used in the first two PCR rounds, which each ran for about 10 cycles. TCRdb redid the calling of the multiplex PCR reads with MiXCR, one entry per CDR3 protein. This sample has more than 85,000 distinct CDR3 sequences; 80% to 85% occur once, and the top ten carry around 21%. The roughly 19-33 mg bulk tissue piece was not sorted before simultaneous RNA and DNA extraction.

The rearrangement joins TRBV7-9 to TRBJ1-1; 8 bases align to TRBD1. Sequencing was performed on liver tumor tissue from sampling region 3. Described subset: tumor region T3, left-lateral pole. The TCR sequence derives from a man aged 40-55 years with primary liver carcinoma and hepatitis B virus infection. CDR3 DNA: TGTGCCAGCAGCTTACCAGACAGGGGGAACACTGAAGCTTTCTTT. Translation: CASSLPDRGNTEAFF. The entire variable domain, with the rest obtained from reference TRBV7-9 and TRBJ1-1, is as follows: DTGVSQNPRHKITKRGQNVTFRCDPISEHNRLYWYRQTLGQGPEFLTYFQNEAQLEKSRLLSDRFSAERPKGSFSTLEIQRTEQGDSAMYLCASSLPDRGNTEAFFGQGTRLTVV.